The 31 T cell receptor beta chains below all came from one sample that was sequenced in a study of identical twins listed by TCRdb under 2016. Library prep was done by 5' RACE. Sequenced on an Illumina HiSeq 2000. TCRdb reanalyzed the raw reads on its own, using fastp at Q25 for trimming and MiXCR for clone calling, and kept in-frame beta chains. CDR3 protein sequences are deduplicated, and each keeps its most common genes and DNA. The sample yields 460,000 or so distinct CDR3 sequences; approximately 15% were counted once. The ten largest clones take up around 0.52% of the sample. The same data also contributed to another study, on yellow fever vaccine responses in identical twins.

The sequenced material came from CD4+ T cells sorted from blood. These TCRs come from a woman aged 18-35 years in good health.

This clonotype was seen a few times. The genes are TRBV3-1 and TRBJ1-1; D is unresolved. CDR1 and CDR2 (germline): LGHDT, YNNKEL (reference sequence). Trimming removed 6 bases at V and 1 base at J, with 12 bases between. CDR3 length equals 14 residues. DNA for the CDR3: TGTGCCAGCAGACTCCACAAAGCGAACACTGAAGCTTTCTTT. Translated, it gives CASRLHKANTEAFF. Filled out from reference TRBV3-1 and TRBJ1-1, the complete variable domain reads DTAVSQTPKYLVTQMGNDKSIKCEQNLGHDTMYWYKQDSKKFLKIMFSYNNKELIINETVPNRFSPKSPDKAHLNLHINSLELGDSAVYFCASRLHKANTEAFFGQGTRLTVV.

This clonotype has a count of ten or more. This CDR3 reads CASSKSGTVSYEQYF. The CDR3 DNA is TGTGCCAGCAGTAAAAGCGGGACCGTATCCTACGAGCAGTACTTC. The genes are TRBV27 and TRBJ2-7; 7 nucleotides match TRBD2. The CDR3 runs 15 residues. The germline V gene encodes CDR1 MNHEY and CDR2 SMNVEV (reference sequence). J was trimmed by 1 base and V by 5 bases; bases with no gene match: 8.

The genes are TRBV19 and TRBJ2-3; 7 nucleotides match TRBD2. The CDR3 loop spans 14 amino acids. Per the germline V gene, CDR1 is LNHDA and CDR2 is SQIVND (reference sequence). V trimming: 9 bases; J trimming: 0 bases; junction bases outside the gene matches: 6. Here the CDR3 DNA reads TGTGCCAGCGGGACTACCTATAGCACAGATACGCAGTATTTT. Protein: CASGTTYSTDTQYF.

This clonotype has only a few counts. The CDR3 DNA reads TGCGCCAGCAGCTTGGTGGCAGGGAGTACCAATGAGCAGTTCTTC. Translated: CASSLVAGSTNEQFF. The chain carries TRBV5-1 and TRBJ2-1; D is possibly TRBD1 or TRBD2 (5 bases each). Trimming cost V 0 bases and J 6 bases, with 13 bases left between them. This CDR3 comprises 15 residues. Germline assignment: CDR1 SGHRS and CDR2 YFSETQ.

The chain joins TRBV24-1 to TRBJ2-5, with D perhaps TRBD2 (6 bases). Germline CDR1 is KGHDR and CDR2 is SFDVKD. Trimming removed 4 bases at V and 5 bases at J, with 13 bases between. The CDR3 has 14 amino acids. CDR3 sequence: CATSDFAGSETQYF. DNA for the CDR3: TGTGCCACCAGTGACTTCGCGGGAAGCGAGACCCAGTACTTC.

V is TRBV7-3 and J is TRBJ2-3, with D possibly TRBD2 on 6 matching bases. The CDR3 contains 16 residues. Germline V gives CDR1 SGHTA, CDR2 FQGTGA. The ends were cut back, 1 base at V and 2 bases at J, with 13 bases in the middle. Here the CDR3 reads CASSLMGTSLTDTQYF. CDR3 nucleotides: TGTGCCAGCAGCTTAATGGGGACTTCCCTCACAGATACGCAGTATTTT.

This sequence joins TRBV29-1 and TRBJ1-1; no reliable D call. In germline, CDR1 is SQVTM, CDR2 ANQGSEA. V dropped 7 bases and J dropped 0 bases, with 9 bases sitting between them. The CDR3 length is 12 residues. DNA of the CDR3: TGCAGCGCTAAACACTTGAACACTGAAGCTTTCTTT. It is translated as CSAKHLNTEAFF.

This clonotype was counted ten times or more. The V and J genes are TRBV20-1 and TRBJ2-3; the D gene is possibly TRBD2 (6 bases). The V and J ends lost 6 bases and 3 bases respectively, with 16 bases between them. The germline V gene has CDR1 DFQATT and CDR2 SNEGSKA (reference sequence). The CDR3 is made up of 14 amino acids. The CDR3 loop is CSASGQRVTDTQYF. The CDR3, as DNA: TGCAGTGCCAGCGGTCAGCGGGTTACAGATACGCAGTATTTT.

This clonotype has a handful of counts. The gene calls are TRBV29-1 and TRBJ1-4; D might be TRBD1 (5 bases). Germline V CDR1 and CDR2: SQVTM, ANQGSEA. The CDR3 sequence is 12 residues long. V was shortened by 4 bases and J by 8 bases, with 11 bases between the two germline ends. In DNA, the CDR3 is TGCAGCGTTGGGGGCGGCGGAGAAAAACTGTTTTTT. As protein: CSVGGGGEKLFF.

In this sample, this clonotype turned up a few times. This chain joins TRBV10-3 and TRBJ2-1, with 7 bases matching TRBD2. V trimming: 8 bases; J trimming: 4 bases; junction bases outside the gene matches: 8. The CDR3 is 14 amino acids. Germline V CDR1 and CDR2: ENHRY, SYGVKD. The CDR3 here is CAIGGGLGYNEQFF. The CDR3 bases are TGTGCCATCGGGGGAGGACTAGGATACAATGAGCAGTTCTTC.

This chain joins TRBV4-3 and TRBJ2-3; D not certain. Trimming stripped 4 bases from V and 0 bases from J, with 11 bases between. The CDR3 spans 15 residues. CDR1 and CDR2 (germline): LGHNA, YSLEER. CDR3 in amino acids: CASSRRLDSTDTQYF. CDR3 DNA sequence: TGCGCCAGCAGCCGCCGACTGGATAGCACAGATACGCAGTATTTT.

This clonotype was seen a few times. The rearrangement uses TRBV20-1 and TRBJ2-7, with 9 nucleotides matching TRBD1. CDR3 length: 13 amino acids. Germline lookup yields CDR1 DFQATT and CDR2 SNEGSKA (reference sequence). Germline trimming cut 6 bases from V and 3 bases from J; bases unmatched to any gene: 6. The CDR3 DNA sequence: TGCAGTGCCACCGGGACAGGGCTCTACGAGCAGTACTTC. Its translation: CSATGTGLYEQYF.

Written as DNA, the CDR3 is TGTGCCAGCTCACCACCAAGGGGGGCGGGCACTGAAGCTTTCTTT. Translated, it gives CASSPPRGAGTEAFF. The V gene is TRBV18, the J gene TRBJ1-1, with TRBD1 as a possible D gene (6 bases). V gave up 0 bases and J gave up 4 bases, with 12 bases separating them. The CDR3 covers 15 residues. CDR1 KGHSH and CDR2 LQKENI come from the germline V gene.

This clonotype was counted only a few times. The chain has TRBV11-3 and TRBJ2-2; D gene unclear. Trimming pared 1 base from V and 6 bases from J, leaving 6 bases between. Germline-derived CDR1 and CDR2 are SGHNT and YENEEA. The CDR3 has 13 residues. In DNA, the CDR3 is TGTGCCAGCAGCTTAGTAGTATCCGGGGAGCTGTTTTTT. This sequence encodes CASSLVVSGELFF.

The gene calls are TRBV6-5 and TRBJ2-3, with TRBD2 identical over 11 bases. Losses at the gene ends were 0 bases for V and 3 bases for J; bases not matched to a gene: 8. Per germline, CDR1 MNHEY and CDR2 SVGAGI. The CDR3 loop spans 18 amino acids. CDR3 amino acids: CASSYSSSGGLGTDTQYF. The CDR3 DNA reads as TGTGCCAGCAGTTACTCGTCTAGCGGGGGGCTGGGTACAGATACGCAGTATTTT.

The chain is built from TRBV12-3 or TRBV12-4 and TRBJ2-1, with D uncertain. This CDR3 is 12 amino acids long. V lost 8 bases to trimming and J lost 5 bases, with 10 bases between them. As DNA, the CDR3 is TGTGCCAGCGCTACGGAGAACAATGAGCAGTTCTTC. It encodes CASATENNEQFF.

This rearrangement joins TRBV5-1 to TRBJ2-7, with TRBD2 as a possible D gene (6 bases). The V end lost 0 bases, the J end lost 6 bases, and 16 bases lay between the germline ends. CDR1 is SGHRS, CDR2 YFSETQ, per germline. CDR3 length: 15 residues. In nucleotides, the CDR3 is TGCGCCAGCAGCTTGGAGTCCCGGGAGCGTGGCGAGCAGTACTTC. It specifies CASSLESRERGEQYF.

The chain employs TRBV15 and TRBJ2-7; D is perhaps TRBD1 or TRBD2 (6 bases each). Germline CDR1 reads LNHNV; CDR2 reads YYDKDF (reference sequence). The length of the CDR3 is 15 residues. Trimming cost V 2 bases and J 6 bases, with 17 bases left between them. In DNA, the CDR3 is TGTGCCACCAGCAGACGGGAAAGGGGGGTCTCCGAGCAGTACTTC. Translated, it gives CATSRRERGVSEQYF.

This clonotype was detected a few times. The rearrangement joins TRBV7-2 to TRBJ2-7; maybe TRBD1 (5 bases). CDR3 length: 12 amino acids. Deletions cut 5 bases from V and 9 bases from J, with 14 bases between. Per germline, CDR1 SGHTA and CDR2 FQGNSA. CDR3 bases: TGTGCCAGCAGCGCATCCCAGGGAATGCAGTACTTC. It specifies CASSASQGMQYF.

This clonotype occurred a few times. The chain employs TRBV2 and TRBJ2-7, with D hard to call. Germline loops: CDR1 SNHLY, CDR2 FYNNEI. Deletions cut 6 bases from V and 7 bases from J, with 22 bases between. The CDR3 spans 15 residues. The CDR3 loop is CASSRTRVGPREQYF. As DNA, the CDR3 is TGTGCCAGCAGCAGAACTCGGGTAGGCCCTCGTGAGCAGTACTTC.

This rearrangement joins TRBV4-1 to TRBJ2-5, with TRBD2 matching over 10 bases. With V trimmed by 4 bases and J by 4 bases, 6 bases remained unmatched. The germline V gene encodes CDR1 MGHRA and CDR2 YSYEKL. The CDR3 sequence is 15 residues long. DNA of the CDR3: TGCGCCAGCAGCCTCAAGCGGGAGGGCCTAGAGACCCAGTACTTC. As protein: CASSLKREGLETQYF.

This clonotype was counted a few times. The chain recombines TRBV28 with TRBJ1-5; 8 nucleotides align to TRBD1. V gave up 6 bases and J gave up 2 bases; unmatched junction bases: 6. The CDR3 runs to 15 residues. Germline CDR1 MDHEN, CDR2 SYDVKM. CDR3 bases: TGTGCCAGCAGAACAGGGGGATCTCGCAATCAGCCCCAGCATTTT. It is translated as CASRTGGSRNQPQHF.

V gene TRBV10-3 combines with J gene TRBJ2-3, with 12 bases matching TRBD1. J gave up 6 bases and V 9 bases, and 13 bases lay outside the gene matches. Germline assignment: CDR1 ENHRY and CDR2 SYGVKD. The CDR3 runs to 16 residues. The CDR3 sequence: CAIKKEPGQGADTQYF. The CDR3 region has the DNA TGTGCCATAAAAAAGGAACCGGGACAGGGGGCGGATACGCAGTATTTT.

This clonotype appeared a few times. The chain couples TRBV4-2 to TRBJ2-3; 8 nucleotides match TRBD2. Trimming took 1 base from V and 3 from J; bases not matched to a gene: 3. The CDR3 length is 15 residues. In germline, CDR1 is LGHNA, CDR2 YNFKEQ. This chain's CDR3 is CASSQAGGPTDTQYF. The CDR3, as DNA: TGTGCCAGCAGCCAAGCGGGAGGGCCGACAGATACGCAGTATTTT.

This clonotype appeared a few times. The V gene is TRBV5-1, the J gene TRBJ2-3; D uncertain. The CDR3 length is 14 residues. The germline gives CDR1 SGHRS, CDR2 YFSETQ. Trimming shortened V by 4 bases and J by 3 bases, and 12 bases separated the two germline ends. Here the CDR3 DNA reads TGCGCCAGCAGCCAAATAAGCCGAACAGATACGCAGTATTTT. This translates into CASSQISRTDTQYF.

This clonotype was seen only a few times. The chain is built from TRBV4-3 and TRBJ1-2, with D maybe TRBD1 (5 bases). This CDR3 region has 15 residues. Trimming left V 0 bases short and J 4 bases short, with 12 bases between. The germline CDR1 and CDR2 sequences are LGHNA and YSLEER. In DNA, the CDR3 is TGCGCCAGCAGCCAAGAGGGGGGGAGACTCTATGGCTACACCTTC. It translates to CASSQEGGRLYGYTF.

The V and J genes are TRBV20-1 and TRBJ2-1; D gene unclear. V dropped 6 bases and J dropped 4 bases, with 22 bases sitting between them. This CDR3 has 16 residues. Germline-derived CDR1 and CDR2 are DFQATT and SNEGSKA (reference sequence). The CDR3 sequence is CSARNFHSPPYNEQFF. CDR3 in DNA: TGCAGTGCCCGAAATTTTCACTCCCCTCCTTACAATGAGCAGTTCTTC.

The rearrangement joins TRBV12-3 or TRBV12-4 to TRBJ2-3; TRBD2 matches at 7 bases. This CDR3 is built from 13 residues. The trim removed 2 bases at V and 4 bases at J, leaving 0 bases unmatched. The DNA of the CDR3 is TGTGCCAGCAGTTTAACTAGCGCAGATACGCAGTATTTT. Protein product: CASSLTSADTQYF.

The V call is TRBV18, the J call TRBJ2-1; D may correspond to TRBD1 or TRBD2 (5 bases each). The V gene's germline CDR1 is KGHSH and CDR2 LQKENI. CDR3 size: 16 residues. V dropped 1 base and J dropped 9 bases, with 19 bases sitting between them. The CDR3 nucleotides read TGTGCCAGCTCACCACTCGCAGGGAAAGGGGCGGGTGAGCAGTTCTTC. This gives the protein CASSPLAGKGAGEQFF.

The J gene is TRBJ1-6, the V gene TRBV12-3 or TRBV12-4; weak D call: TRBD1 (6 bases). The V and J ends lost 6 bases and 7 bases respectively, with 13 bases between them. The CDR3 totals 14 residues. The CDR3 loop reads CASSPDRLNSPLHF. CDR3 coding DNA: TGTGCCAGCAGCCCTGACAGGCTCAATTCACCCCTCCACTTT.

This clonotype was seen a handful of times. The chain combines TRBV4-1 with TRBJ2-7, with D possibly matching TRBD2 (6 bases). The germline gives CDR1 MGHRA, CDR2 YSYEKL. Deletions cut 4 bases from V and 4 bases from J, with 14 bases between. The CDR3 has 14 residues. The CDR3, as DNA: TGCGCCAGCAGCCCGGGGCTAGCGCTTTACGAGCAGTACTTC. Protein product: CASSPGLALYEQYF.